The clone carrying this TCR beta chain showed up just a few times. Trimming pared 1 base from V and 9 bases from J, leaving 13 bases between. This CDR3 comprises 15 residues. Germline V gives CDR1 SNHLY, CDR2 FYNNEI. This specimen belongs to a study of blood T cell repertoires in COVID-19. The overall study: Spain, Italy and the United States supplied samples that represented acute and convalescent COVID-19. T cells, B-cell-depleted T cells, or PBMCs supplied cDNA or gDNA.

The authors' processing: Reference gene primers were amplified, and this amplification served to estimate nucleated cell counts. The repertoire was sequenced with immunoSEQ multiplex PCR; TCRdb's copy has only in-frame clones and lacks some. Clone size and the V and J calls come from that table; the DNA yielded D and trimming. The data hold about 200,000 clones, with around four fifths observed a single time. This receptor was taken from a man in his 60s with COVID-19, enrolled during active disease. The J gene is TRBJ1-6, the V gene TRBV2; no firm D call. Sequencing was carried out using peripheral blood. CDR3 bases: TGTGCCAGCAGTGAAGTCCCAGGTACCAGTTCACCCCTCCACTTT. Translating it yields CASSEVPGTSSPLHF.